This TCR beta chain was recorded in a study of T-cell memory formation after mild COVID-19. Germline V gene data show CDR1 as SGHRS and CDR2 as YFSETQ. V was trimmed by 2 bases and J by 3 bases, leaving 9 bases between them. CDR3 length equals 13 residues. With constant-segment primers, 5'RACE yielded cDNA libraries of TCR alpha and TCR beta that carried sample barcodes and UMIs. TCRdb processed the 5' RACE reads anew with MiXCR; each CDR3 protein has one entry. The data show 210,000 or so distinct CDR3 sequences, over 9.5% seen once. This clonotype was counted a few times. The chain links TRBV5-1 to TRBJ2-7; D gene uncertain. The TCR originated in a man younger than 35 who had mild COVID-19 (a few samples of this study predate the infection). Cell type and time point are not known. The sequencing input was PBMCs or a T cell subset sorted from them (not recorded which). The CDR3 nucleotides are TGCGCCAGCAGCTTAGGTGTGGGCTACGAGCAGTACGTC. Its translation: CASSLGVGYEQYV.